These 2 T cell receptor beta chains came from one sample sequenced in a study of long-term antiretroviral therapy in people with HIV. Samples were assayed with immunoSEQ v3.0 at survey level. The data were produced by immunoSEQ multiplex PCR, yet TCRdb's version contains in-frame clones alone and is incomplete. In the table there are 32,000 or so clones, 65% to 90% of which are singletons. Here the sequenced sample was unsorted PBMCs, taken approximately 3.3 years after starting antiretroviral therapy. All receptors derive from a man in his late teens or twenties with HIV.

Here the CDR3 reads CASSPRGGALRSYEQYF. Here the CDR3 DNA reads TGTGCCAGCAGCCCTCGGGGAGGGGCGCTGAGGTCCTACGAGCAGTACTTC. The chain recombines TRBV5-5 with TRBJ2-7, with 7 bases aligning to TRBD2. Trimming took 4 bases from V and 1 from J; bases not matched to a gene: 14. The germline V gene encodes CDR1 SGHKS and CDR2 YYEKEE (reference sequence). This CDR3 comprises 17 residues. Based on the CDR3 plus reference TRBV5-5 and TRBJ2-7, the full variable domain is DAGVTQSPTHLIKTRGQQVTLRCSPISGHKSVSWYQQVLGQGPQFIFQYYEKEERGRGNFPDRFSARQFPNYSSELNVNALLLGDSALYLCASSPRGGALRSYEQYFGPGTRLTVT.

This chain joins TRBV10-3 and TRBJ2-7; D perhaps matches TRBD1 (5 bases). The CDR3 consists of 14 residues. The germline V gene has CDR1 ENHRY and CDR2 SYGVKD. V lost 0 bases and J 4 bases, leaving 10 bases between the germline ends. CDR3 residues: CAISESGRKYEQYF. The CDR3 DNA is TGTGCCATCAGTGAGTCGGGGCGGAAGTACGAGCAGTACTTC.